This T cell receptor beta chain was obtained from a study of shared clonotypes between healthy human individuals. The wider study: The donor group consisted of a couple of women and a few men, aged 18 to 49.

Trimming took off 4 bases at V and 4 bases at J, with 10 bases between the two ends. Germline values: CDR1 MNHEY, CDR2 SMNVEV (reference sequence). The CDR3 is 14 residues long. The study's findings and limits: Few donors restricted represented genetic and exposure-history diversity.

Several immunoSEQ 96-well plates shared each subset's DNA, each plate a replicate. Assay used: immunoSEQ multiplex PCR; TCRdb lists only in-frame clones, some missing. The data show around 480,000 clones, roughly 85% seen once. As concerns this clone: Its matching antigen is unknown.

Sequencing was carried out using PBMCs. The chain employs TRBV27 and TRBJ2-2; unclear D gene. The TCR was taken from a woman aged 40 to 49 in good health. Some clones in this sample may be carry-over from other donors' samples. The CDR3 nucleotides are TGTGCCAGCAGTTCCAGGCTACGCACCGGGGAGCTGTTTTTT. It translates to CASSSRLRTGELFF.